This T cell receptor beta chain was obtained from a study of T cell changes during pregnancy in multiple sclerosis. The CDR3 covers 12 residues. The ends were cut back, 5 bases at V and 3 bases at J, with 7 bases in the middle. CDR1 SEHNR and CDR2 FQNEAQ come from the germline V gene (reference sequence). Here immunoSEQ multiplex PCR was the method, and the copy in TCRdb shows in-frame clones only, minus some. This repertoire shows about 39,000 clones, about 88% found once; its top ten account for over 4%. The chain couples TRBV7-9 to TRBJ1-1; D ambiguous. The sequencing here drew on CD8+ T cells from peripheral blood mononuclear cells, taken in the first trimester of pregnancy. The sequence was obtained from a female donor with multiple sclerosis, enrolled in a pregnancy study. The chain's CDR3 is CASSLSDTEAFF. The CDR3 nucleotides are TGTGCCAGCAGCCTCTCGGACACTGAAGCTTTCTTT.